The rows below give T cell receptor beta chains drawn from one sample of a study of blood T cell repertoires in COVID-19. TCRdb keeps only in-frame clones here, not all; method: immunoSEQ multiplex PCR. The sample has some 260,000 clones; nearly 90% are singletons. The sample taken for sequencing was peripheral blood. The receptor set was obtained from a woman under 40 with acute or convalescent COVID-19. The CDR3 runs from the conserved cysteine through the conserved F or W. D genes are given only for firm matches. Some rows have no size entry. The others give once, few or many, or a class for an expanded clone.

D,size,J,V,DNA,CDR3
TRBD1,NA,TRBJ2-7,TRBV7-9,TGTGCCAGCAGCTTAGCGGCGACAGGGGCGTCTCGACACGACGAGCAGTACTTC,CASSLAATGASRHDEQYF
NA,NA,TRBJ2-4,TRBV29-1,TGCAGCGTTGACTTAGAAAACATTCAGTACTTC,CSVDLENIQYF
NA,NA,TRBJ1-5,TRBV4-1,TGCGCCAGCAGCCAGATCGAGGACAATAATCAGCCCCAGCATTTT,CASSQIEDNNQPQHF
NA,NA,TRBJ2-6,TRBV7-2,TGTGCCAGCAGCTTAGTGTTCTCCTCTGGGGCCAACGTCCTGACTTTC,CASSLVFSSGANVLTF
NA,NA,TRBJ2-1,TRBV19,TGTGCCAGTAGTATCTTTGGACTAAGGGGTTACAATGAGCAGTTCTTC,CASSIFGLRGYNEQFF
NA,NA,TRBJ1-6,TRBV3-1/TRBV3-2,TGTGCCAGCAGCCAAGAATTAAGTCGGGATCGTAATTCACCCCTCCACTTT,CASSQELSRDRNSPLHF
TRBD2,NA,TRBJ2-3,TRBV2,TGTGCCAGCAGGGCGGTAGCGGGTGTTTCAGATACGCAGTATTTT,CASRAVAGVSDTQYF
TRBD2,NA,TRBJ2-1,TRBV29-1,TGCAGCGTCCTTGGGGCGGCTAGCGGGAGAACTAATGAGCAGTTCTTC,CSVLGAASGRTNEQFF
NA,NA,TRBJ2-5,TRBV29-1,TGCAGCGTTGAAGATCCGAGGGCCAGTTTGGCGACCCAGTACTTC,CSVEDPRASLATQYF
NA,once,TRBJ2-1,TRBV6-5,TGTGCCACCAGGACAGTCAATGAGCAGTTCTTC,CATRTVNEQFF
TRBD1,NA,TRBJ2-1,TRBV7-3,TGTGCCAGCAGCTTACGTCCGGGACAGGATTACTCCTACAATGAGCAGTTCTTC,CASSLRPGQDYSYNEQFF
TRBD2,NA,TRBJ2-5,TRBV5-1,TGCGCCAGCAGCACCCAACTAGCGGGAGAGACCCAGTACTTC,CASSTQLAGETQYF
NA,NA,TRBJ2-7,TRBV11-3,TGTGCCAGCAGCTTATTTGCGGTCCCCTACGAGCAGTACTTC,CASSLFAVPYEQYF
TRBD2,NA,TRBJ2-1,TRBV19,TGTGCCAGTAACCTCGGGACTAGCGGGACCAATGAGCAGTTCTTC,CASNLGTSGTNEQFF
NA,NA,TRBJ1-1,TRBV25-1,TGTGCCAGCAGCCAGGGTGGGAACACTGAAGCTTTCTTT,CASSQGGNTEAFF
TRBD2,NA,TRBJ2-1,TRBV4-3,TGCGCCAGCAGCCAAGAATTAGCGGGAGGGTACAATGAGCAGTTCTTC,CASSQELAGGYNEQFF
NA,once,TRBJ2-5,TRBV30,TGTGCCTGGAGTGTAGGTTTTAGCGAGACCCAGTACTTC,CAWSVGFSETQYF
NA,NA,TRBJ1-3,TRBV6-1,TGTGCCAGCAGTGAAGGCCCCAGGGGTGGAAACACCATATATTTT,CASSEGPRGGNTIYF
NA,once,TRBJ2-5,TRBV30,TGTGCCTCGACCGGACAGCTTGAAGAGACCCAGTACTTC,CASTGQLEETQYF
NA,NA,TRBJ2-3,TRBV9,TGTGCCAGCAGCGTAGCTGCAGGGGAGTGGACAGATACGCAGTATTTT,CASSVAAGEWTDTQYF
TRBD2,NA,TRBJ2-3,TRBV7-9,TGTGCCAGCAGCTACGGACTAGCGGTCACAGATACGCAGTATTTT,CASSYGLAVTDTQYF
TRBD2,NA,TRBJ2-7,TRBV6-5,TGTGCCAGCAGGGGACTAGCGAGAATATCCTACGAGCAGTACTTC,CASRGLARISYEQYF
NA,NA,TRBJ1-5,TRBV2,TGTGCCAGTCTAGTTGATAGCAATCAGCCCCAGCATTTT,CASLVDSNQPQHF
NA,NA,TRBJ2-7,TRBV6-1,TGTGCCAGCAGTGACCCGACAGATGCCGTCTATGAGCAGTACTTC,CASSDPTDAVYEQYF
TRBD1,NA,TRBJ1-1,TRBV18,TGTGCCAGCTCTCCGTTGGGACAGGTGAACACTGAAGCTTTCTTT,CASSPLGQVNTEAFF
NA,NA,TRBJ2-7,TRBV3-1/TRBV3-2,TGTGCCAGCAGCCCCGGACCCGACAGGCTCGAGCAGTACTTC,CASSPGPDRLEQYF
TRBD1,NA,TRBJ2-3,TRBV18,TGTGCCAGCTCACCCCCCGGGACAGGGTTGACAGATACGCAGTATTTT,CASSPPGTGLTDTQYF
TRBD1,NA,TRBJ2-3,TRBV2,TGTGCCAGCAGTTCGACAGGGGCGGATACGCAGTATTTT,CASSSTGADTQYF
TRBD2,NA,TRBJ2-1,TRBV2,TGTGCCACGCGGGGGAGGGCCTACAATGAGCAGTTCTTC,CATRGRAYNEQFF
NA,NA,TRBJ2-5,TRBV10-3,TGTGCCATCACTAGGACTCCCCAAGAGACCCAGTACTTC,CAITRTPQETQYF
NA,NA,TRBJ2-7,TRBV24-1,TGTGCCACCAGAGGACAGAGCTCCTACGAGCAGTACTTC,CATRGQSSYEQYF